This TCR beta chain was identified during a study of blood T cell repertoires in COVID-19. The data were produced by immunoSEQ multiplex PCR, yet TCRdb's version contains in-frame clones alone and is incomplete. The data show approximately 260,000 clones, approximately 84% seen once. The clonotype originates from a woman between 50 and 59 years old who had been exposed to COVID-19. The source material was PBMCs or T cells enriched from blood (not recorded which).

CDR3 amino acids: CASRYGTDTQYF. The CDR3 nucleotides read TGCGCCAGCAGATACGGGACAGATACGCAGTATTTT. The chain uses TRBV5-1 and TRBJ2-3; no reliable D call. Trimming stripped 5 bases from V and 3 bases from J, with 7 bases between. Germline lookup yields CDR1 SGHRS and CDR2 YFSETQ. The length of the CDR3 is 12 residues.